The 5 T cell receptor beta chains listed next were all sequenced from one sample in a study of beta chain features in type 1 diabetes (dated 2018 in TCRdb). What the research found in general, with its limitations: In all four CD4+ subsets, TCRB CDR3 length was moderately but significantly shorter in type 1 diabetes patients.

The library was generated by the immunoSEQ multiplex PCR assay. The entire amount of isolated RNA was reverse transcribed using the High Capacity cDNA Reverse Transcription Kit, so the sequenced TCRB transcripts were expressed ones. TCRdb carries this immuneACCESS record with in-frame sequences only. Its versions omit some clonotypes, under half of them owing to an unresolved V gene in the studies checked, with the rest unexplained. A total of about 700,000 clones appear in this sample, roughly 13% of them only once. The ten largest clonotypes hold approximately 0.022% of the sample. The antigens these receptors bind are not known. The sample taken for sequencing was naive CD4+ T cells from blood. Taken with the paper, the label for cell subset or site translates to: true naive CD4+ T cells. The receptors were sampled from a man between 18 and 29 years old with type 1 diabetes.

This rearrangement joins TRBV21-1 to TRBJ2-2; the table's TRBD1 call for D was not verified on the DNA. TRBV21-1 is a pseudogene locus. The CDR3 is 15 amino acids. This CDR3 reads CASSRQGENTGELFF. The DNA for the CDR3 is TGTGCCAGCAGCAGACAGGGGGAGAACACCGGGGAGCTGTTTTTT.

This clone was detected only a few times. The rearrangement joins TRBV27 to TRBJ1-2; TRBD1 aligns across 12 bases. This CDR3 contains 15 residues. Germline values: CDR1 MNHEY, CDR2 SMNVEV (reference sequence). Trimming took 3 bases from V and 5 from J; bases not matched to a gene: 4. DNA of the CDR3: TGTGCCAGCAGTTTGGGGACAGGGGGCACGTATGGCTACACCTTC. The encoded protein is CASSLGTGGTYGYTF.

The chain joins TRBV27 to TRBJ1-2; a possible D gene is TRBD1 (5 bases). V was trimmed by 2 bases and J by 4 bases, leaving 8 bases between them. Germline V lookup: CDR1 MNHEY, CDR2 SMNVEV (reference sequence). This CDR3 has 13 amino acids. The CDR3 protein is CASSLGDSYGYTF. DNA for the CDR3: TGTGCCAGCAGTTTAGGCGACAGCTATGGCTACACCTTC.

The chain joins TRBV6-1 to TRBJ1-6; the D is unclear. Germline lookup yields CDR1 MNHNS and CDR2 SASEGT. The CDR3 loop spans 13 amino acids. The V end lost 2 bases, the J end lost 8 bases, and 7 bases lay between the germline ends. In nucleotides, the CDR3 is TGTGCCAGCAGTGAAAGTTGGGATTCACCCCTCCACTTT. Its protein product is CASSESWDSPLHF.

This clone was seen a few times. V is TRBV7-2 and J is TRBJ2-7; possibly TRBD1 or TRBD2 for D (5 bases each). The germline V gene has CDR1 SGHTA and CDR2 FQGNSA. The germline V and J ends were trimmed by 4 bases and 0 bases, with 10 bases remaining between them. There are 14 residues in the CDR3. CDR3 amino acids: CASSSGRNSYEQYF. CDR3 coding DNA: TGTGCCAGCAGCTCGGGACGGAACTCCTACGAGCAGTACTTC.